Listed here are 25 T cell receptor beta chains from one sample, sequenced in a study of blood T cells in healthy people across ages. Next came a second PCR, run for about 6 to 12 cycles, which used a sample-barcoded 5' primer along with a J-beta primer mix. One entry per CDR3 protein results from TCRdb running MiXCR on the 5' RACE reads. The sample lists 2 million or so distinct CDR3 sequences, 49% seen once, with roughly 2.1% in the top ten. What was sequenced was blood. The source is a woman between 35 and 50 years old in good health.

The chain joins TRBV5-6 to TRBJ1-5; the D gene is possibly TRBD1 (6 bases). This CDR3 spans 15 amino acids. The ends were cut back, 1 base at V and 1 base at J, with 9 bases in the middle. Germline CDR1 and CDR2: SGHDT and YYEEEE. CDR3 amino acids: CASSLWTASNQPQHF. The CDR3 DNA reads as TGTGCCAGCAGCTTGTGGACAGCAAGCAATCAGCCCCAGCATTTT.

J is TRBJ2-1 and V is TRBV6-5; TRBD2 is a possible D gene (5 bases). Per the germline V gene, CDR1 is MNHEY and CDR2 is SVGAGI. The CDR3 loop spans 11 amino acids. V lost 3 bases, J lost 15 bases, and 12 bases lay in between. CDR3 sequence (DNA): TGTGCCAGCAGTTATGGAGGCCTCCTGTTCTTC. This encodes CASSYGGLLFF.

The chain has TRBV7-2 and TRBJ2-3; D gene ambiguous. The germline V and J ends were trimmed by 0 bases and 3 bases, with 22 bases remaining between them. CDR1 is SGHTA, CDR2 FQGNSA, per germline. The CDR3 has 19 amino acids. In nucleotides, the CDR3 is TGTGCCAGCAGCTTAGCAAGCCGGGCTCCAGTGTCTTGGACAGATACGCAGTATTTT. Translated: CASSLASRAPVSWTDTQYF.

The V and J genes are TRBV6-5 and TRBJ2-5; the D gene is possibly TRBD2 (6 bases). The CDR3 has 14 amino acids. Trimming shortened V by 5 bases and J by 8 bases, and 18 bases separated the two germline ends. The germline gives CDR1 MNHEY, CDR2 SVGAGI. The CDR3 loop is CASSHTDAGTTQYF. CDR3 coding DNA: TGTGCCAGCAGTCACACGGACGCGGGGACTACCCAGTACTTC.

This chain links TRBV12-3 or TRBV12-4 with TRBJ1-2; TRBD1 aligns across 10 bases. J was trimmed by 7 bases and V by 5 bases; bases with no gene match: 10. This CDR3 comprises 15 residues. CDR3 region: CASSGTGEGVGGYTF. DNA of the CDR3: TGTGCCAGCAGTGGGACAGGGGAAGGGGTTGGTGGCTACACCTTC.

CDR3: CATSVGGRTDTQYF. Written as DNA, the CDR3 is TGTGCCACCAGTGTTGGGGGGCGCACAGATACGCAGTATTTT. The chain links TRBV24-1 to TRBJ2-3; D could derive from TRBD1 or TRBD2 (6 bases each). Trimming pared 5 bases from V and 1 base from J, leaving 9 bases between. Germline loops: CDR1 KGHDR, CDR2 SFDVKD. The CDR3 extends over 14 amino acids.

The chain combines TRBV24-1 with TRBJ2-5, with TRBD1 identical over 9 bases. The CDR3 loop spans 16 amino acids. Germline lookup yields CDR1 KGHDR and CDR2 SFDVKD. Trimming took 3 bases from V and 4 from J; bases not matched to a gene: 8. CDR3 loop: CATSDHGTGIAETQYF. In DNA, the CDR3 is TGTGCCACCAGTGATCACGGGACAGGGATCGCAGAGACCCAGTACTTC.

The rearrangement uses TRBV12-3 or TRBV12-4 and TRBJ2-5; D is uncertain. V was clipped by 5 bases and J by 0 bases, with 10 bases between them. The CDR3 loop spans 14 amino acids. The CDR3 nucleotides read TGTGCCAGCAGTCCTCGACTGGACCAAGAGACCCAGTACTTC. Protein sequence: CASSPRLDQETQYF.

J is TRBJ2-1 and V is TRBV9; no reliable D call. V was trimmed by 4 bases and J by 1 base, leaving 15 bases between them. The CDR3 is made up of 16 amino acids. Germline V lookup: CDR1 SGDLS, CDR2 YYNGEE. CDR3 sequence: CASSPSSTRSYNEQFF. In DNA, the CDR3 is TGTGCCAGCAGCCCATCTTCAACAAGGTCCTACAATGAGCAGTTCTTC. Full variable domain (remainder filled in from reference TRBV9 and TRBJ2-1): DSGVTQTPKHLITATGQRVTLRCSPRSGDLSVYWYQQSLDQGLQFLIQYYNGEERAKGNILERFSAQQFPDLHSELNLSSLELGDSALYFCASSPSSTRSYNEQFFGPGTRLTVL.

J is TRBJ1-2 and V is TRBV6-2 or TRBV6-3; a weak D match, TRBD1 (6 bases). Germline CDR1 reads MNHEY; CDR2 reads SVGEGT. The CDR3 totals 16 residues. V shed 2 bases and J shed 3 bases, with 16 bases lying between them. The CDR3 DNA reads TGTGCCAGCAGTTACACCGACAGGAATAGTGACTATGGCTACACCTTC. It encodes CASSYTDRNSDYGYTF.

The CDR3 region has the DNA TGCGCCAGCAGCTCTACAGGGGAAGATACGCAGTATTTT. Translating it yields CASSSTGEDTQYF. The rearrangement uses TRBV5-1 and TRBJ2-3; 7 bases align to TRBD1. The CDR3 loop spans 13 amino acids. V lost 3 bases to trimming and J lost 5 bases; unmatched junction nucleotides: 3. The germline gives CDR1 SGHRS, CDR2 YFSETQ.

The rearrangement uses TRBV20-1 and TRBJ2-7; TRBD2 might be the D (5 bases). CDR1 is DFQATT, CDR2 SNEGSKA, per germline (reference sequence). The CDR3 totals 15 residues. Trimming cost V 4 bases and J 2 bases, with 18 bases left between them. The CDR3 sequence: CSATSRAGYPYEQYF. In DNA, the CDR3 is TGCAGTGCTACCTCGAGGGCCGGGTACCCCTACGAGCAGTACTTC.

This clonotype was seen just once. V and J are TRBV7-9 and TRBJ2-1, with 15 bases lining up with TRBD2. CDR3 length: 17 residues. Unmatched junction bases numbered 8, after V lost 6 bases and J lost 5 bases. Germline V gene data show CDR1 as SEHNR and CDR2 as FQNEAQ (reference sequence). CDR3 region: CASSRTSGGAQDNEQFF. The CDR3 region has the DNA TGTGCCAGCAGTCGGACTAGCGGGGGGGCCCAGGACAATGAGCAGTTCTTC.

The chain employs TRBV7-2 and TRBJ2-1; 7 nucleotides line up with TRBD2. This CDR3 contains 13 residues. V trimming: 5 bases; J trimming: 6 bases; junction bases outside the gene matches: 4. The germline CDR1 and CDR2 sequences are SGHTA and FQGNSA. CDR3 sequence (DNA): TGTGCCAGCAGCATCGGGGGGACCAATGAGCAGTTCTTC. Translated, it gives CASSIGGTNEQFF.

The sample holds many counts of this clonotype. The V gene is TRBV7-2, the J gene TRBJ2-1; TRBD2 agrees at 9 bases. Per germline, CDR1 SGHTA and CDR2 FQGNSA. Trimming removed 0 bases from V and 5 bases from J; junction bases left unmatched: 2. The CDR3 consists of 15 residues. The CDR3 sequence: CASSLALAGNNEQFF. The CDR3 bases are TGTGCCAGCAGCTTAGCGCTAGCGGGAAACAATGAGCAGTTCTTC.

The V and J genes are TRBV28 and TRBJ1-2; D gene unclear. The germline V gene encodes CDR1 MDHEN and CDR2 SYDVKM. V lost 8 bases, J lost 0 bases, and 10 bases lay in between. This CDR3 contains 13 residues. CDR3 amino acids: CASLEVSNYGYTF. The CDR3 DNA follows: TGTGCCAGCCTCGAGGTATCTAACTATGGCTACACCTTC.

The chain carries TRBV7-2 and TRBJ1-4, with unresolved D. Germline V lookup: CDR1 SGHTA, CDR2 FQGNSA. The CDR3 totals 15 residues. Deletions cut 1 base from V and 0 bases from J, with 6 bases between. CDR3 amino acids: CASSLVWATNEKLFF. CDR3 nucleotides: TGTGCCAGCAGCTTAGTATGGGCAACTAATGAAAAACTGTTTTTT.

The rearrangement joins TRBV6-2 or TRBV6-3 to TRBJ2-1, with D perhaps matching TRBD2 (5 bases). Germline V gene lookup returns CDR1 MNHEY and CDR2 SVGEGT. This CDR3 has 15 residues. V lost 4 bases, J lost 4 bases, and 14 bases lay in between. The chain's CDR3 is CASSFQGSLYNEQFF. CDR3 sequence (DNA): TGTGCCAGCAGTTTCCAAGGGAGTCTTTACAATGAGCAGTTCTTC.

The chain combines TRBV29-1 with TRBJ1-6; no reliable D call. CDR1 and CDR2 from the germline V gene are SQVTM and ANQGSEA. The CDR3 loop spans 14 amino acids. Trimming left V 0 bases short and J 4 bases short, with 7 bases between. The CDR3 DNA reads TGCAGCGTTGAAGATCCCTCTTATAATTCACCCCTCCACTTT. Residues: CSVEDPSYNSPLHF.

The gene calls are TRBV20-1 and TRBJ2-7, with TRBD1 matching over 7 bases. The length of the CDR3 is 12 residues. V gave up 6 bases and J gave up 11 bases; unmatched junction bases: 13. Germline V gives CDR1 DFQATT, CDR2 SNEGSKA (reference sequence). CDR3 region: CSAPNDGQDEYF. The CDR3 DNA is TGCAGTGCACCTAACGACGGACAGGACGAGTACTTC.

V is TRBV15 and J is TRBJ1-2; TRBD1 might be the D (5 bases). Germline V gene data show CDR1 as LNHNV and CDR2 as YYDKDF (reference sequence). V was pared by 3 bases and J by 6 bases, with 17 bases between. The CDR3 has 15 residues. The CDR3 DNA follows: TGTGCCACCAGCAGTCAAAGCCCAGGGCGGGATGGCTACACCTTC. Its protein is CATSSQSPGRDGYTF.

The chain joins TRBV9 to TRBJ2-1; D remains unclear. This CDR3 contains 16 residues. V gave up 2 bases and J gave up 8 bases, with 20 bases separating them. The germline V gene has CDR1 SGDLS and CDR2 YYNGEE. CDR3 sequence: CASSVESGNPLDEQFF. The CDR3, as DNA: TGTGCCAGCAGCGTCGAGTCTGGGAACCCCTTGGATGAGCAGTTCTTC.

This clonotype has a handful of counts. This CDR3 reads CASSSSGLMEQYF. The CDR3 DNA is TGTGCCAGCAGTTCCTCGGGACTAATGGAGCAGTACTTC. The rearrangement uses TRBV28 and TRBJ2-4; TRBD2 matches 7 bases. The V segment lost 4 bases and the J segment 13 bases; nucleotides outside the gene matches: 10. Germline-derived CDR1 and CDR2 are MDHEN and SYDVKM. The CDR3 has 13 residues. The full variable domain, rest sourced from reference TRBV28 and TRBJ2-4, is DVKVTQSSRYLVKRTGEKVFLECVQDMDHENMFWYRQDPGLGLRLIYFSYDVKMKEKGDIPEGYSVSREKKERFSLILESASTNQTSMYLCASSSSGLMEQYFGAGTRLSVL.

The chain links TRBV6-2 or TRBV6-3 to TRBJ2-5, with TRBD1 identical over 9 bases. Germline trimming cut 2 bases from V and 11 bases from J; bases unmatched to any gene: 12. The CDR3 consists of 15 residues. Germline CDR1 is MNHEY and CDR2 is SVGEGT. The CDR3 spells CASSYEGQGRKEQYF. DNA for the CDR3: TGTGCCAGCAGTTACGAGGGACAGGGTCGGAAGGAGCAGTACTTC.

In this sample, this clonotype turned up once. This chain joins TRBV28 and TRBJ2-3; D possibly corresponds to TRBD1 (6 bases). With 6 bases removed from V and 2 bases from J, the gap between germline ends came to 9 bases. Germline V gene data show CDR1 as MDHEN and CDR2 as SYDVKM. This CDR3 has 13 amino acids. For the CDR3, the DNA is TGTGCCAGCAGACAGGGCCTCACAGATACGCAGTATTTT. This sequence encodes CASRQGLTDTQYF.